Detailed here is one T cell receptor (beta chain). V trimming: 4 bases; J trimming: 4 bases; junction bases outside the gene matches: 14. Germline loops: CDR1 SGHRS, CDR2 YFSETQ. The CDR3 extends over 17 amino acids. This sample stems from a study of beta chain features in type 1 diabetes. cDNA synthesis used the whole RNA isolate, giving expressed TCRB sequences. Using immunoSEQ multiplex PCR, the repertoire was profiled, and TCRdb retains in-frame clones only, with some absent. The table lists 500,000 to 700,000 clones, about 16% of them singletons. The source material was naive CD4+ T cells from blood. The chain employs TRBV5-1 and TRBJ2-5, with 9 nucleotides matching TRBD1. The TCR originated in a man younger than 35 in good health. CDR3 DNA: TGCGCCAGCAGCGCCGGCACAGGGGGCTCCCACGGAGAGACCCAGTACTTC. Residues: CASSAGTGGSHGETQYF.